A few counts support the clone carrying this T cell receptor (beta chain). The 5'RACE method, run with constant-segment primers, produced TCR alpha and TCR beta cDNA libraries (carrying sample barcodes and UMIs). In TCRdb, the 5' RACE reads were re-called with MiXCR into one record per CDR3 protein. This table has 250,000 to 350,000 distinct CDR3 sequences, more than 15% appearing once. The CDR3 runs 16 residues. CDR1 is MNHEY, CDR2 SVGEGT, per germline. With 2 bases clipped from V and 5 bases from J, the junction kept 6 bases outside the gene matches. This specimen belongs to a study of T-cell memory formation after mild COVID-19.

Sequenced input: PBMCs or a T cell subset sorted from them (not recorded which). This clonotype originated in a man between 18 and 29 years old who had mild COVID-19 (a few samples of this study predate the infection). Cell type and time point are not known. The chain employs TRBV6-2 or TRBV6-3 and TRBJ1-5; 10 positions agree with TRBD1. Here the CDR3 reads CASSYKIGTGDQPQHF. The DNA for the CDR3 is TGTGCCAGCAGTTACAAAATTGGGACAGGGGATCAGCCCCAGCATTTT.